This TCR beta chain comes out of a study of T cell responses to AZD1222 COVID-19 vaccine. Profiling relied on immunoSEQ multiplex PCR, and the TCRdb table lists in-frame clones only, not all of them. The table records about 130,000 clones, 70% to 90% of them present only once. J lost 4 bases, V lost 3 bases, and 5 bases had no gene match. CDR1 is ENHRY and CDR2 is SYGVKD in the germline V gene. The CDR3 totals 15 residues. The specimen comprised peripheral blood, sampled 28 days after the second AZD1222 dose. This chain joins TRBV10-3 and TRBJ1-2, with 10 bases that match TRBD1. The sequence was obtained from an adult who received the AZD1222 COVID-19 vaccine. DNA for the CDR3: TGTGCCATCAGTGAAGTGACAGGGGGCGGCTATGGCTACACCTTC. Its translation: CAISEVTGGGYGYTF.